One and the same sample provided the 10 T cell receptor beta chains below, sequenced in a study of CD8 T cells in ankylosing spondylitis. TCRdb itself ran the 5' RACE reads through MiXCR, one entry per CDR3 protein. The data hold 270,000 or so distinct CDR3 sequences, with about a sixth observed a single time. The sequencing sample was made of blood, either unsorted or a sorted T cell fraction (not recorded which). The receptors stem from a male donor with ankylosing spondylitis or in good health (not recorded which).

The chain carries TRBV2 and TRBJ2-7; D might be TRBD1 (6 bases). The V gene's germline CDR1 is SNHLY and CDR2 FYNNEI. V gave up 10 bases and J gave up 3 bases, with 13 bases separating them. The CDR3 spans 12 residues. The CDR3 sequence: CANIRDNYEQYF. CDR3 DNA sequence: TGTGCCAATATAAGGGACAACTACGAGCAGTACTTC.

This clonotype was detected only a few times. The J gene is TRBJ2-1, the V gene TRBV5-1; TRBD2 matches 10 bases. The junction had 8 bases not matched to a gene; V was cut back by 4 bases and J by 4 bases. The CDR3 has 16 amino acids. CDR1 and CDR2 from the germline V gene are SGHRS and YFSETQ. For the CDR3, the DNA is TGCGCCAGCAGCAACCAAGCGGGAGGGCCATACAATGAGCAGTTCTTC. It specifies CASSNQAGGPYNEQFF.

This clonotype was recorded many times. V usage is TRBV29-1 and J usage is TRBJ2-3, with a weak D call TRBD1 (6 bases). V was trimmed by 6 bases and J by 0 bases, leaving 19 bases between them. The CDR3 spans 16 residues. The germline V gene has CDR1 SQVTM and CDR2 ANQGSEA. The CDR3 coding sequence is TGCAGCGTCGCCCCGGGCAGGGGAACTAGCACAGATACGCAGTATTTT. Encoded protein: CSVAPGRGTSTDTQYF.

A few counts support this clonotype. The rearrangement uses TRBV27 and TRBJ2-1; D is unclear. Germline V gene data show CDR1 as MNHEY and CDR2 as SMNVEV (reference sequence). The ends were cut back, 8 bases at V and 5 bases at J, with 13 bases in the middle. The CDR3 loop spans 13 amino acids. The CDR3 DNA reads TGTGCCAGCTCCCGGTCAGGTGACAATGAGCAGTTCTTC. Encoded protein: CASSRSGDNEQFF.

The chain links TRBV6-5 to TRBJ2-2; D may correspond to TRBD1 or TRBD2 (5 bases each). With 4 bases removed from V and 6 bases from J, the gap between germline ends came to 12 bases. The CDR3 is made up of 14 amino acids. Germline CDR1 and CDR2: MNHEY and SVGAGI. CDR3 sequence reads: CASSSNLGAGELFF. Here the CDR3 DNA reads TGTGCCAGCAGTTCAAACTTGGGGGCCGGGGAGCTGTTTTTT.

The chain recombines TRBV21-1 with TRBJ2-7; the tabulated D call, TRBD2, remains unverified against the DNA. TRBV21-1 is deemed a pseudogene. The CDR3 loop spans 17 amino acids. CDR3 in DNA: TGTGCCAGCAGCAGGCCAAGCCTCCCCCTCCACGCCTACGAGCAGTACTTC. It is translated as CASSRPSLPLHAYEQYF.

The V and J genes are TRBV29-1 and TRBJ2-7; 12 bases map to TRBD2. The CDR3 loop spans 16 amino acids. Germline V gene lookup returns CDR1 SQVTM and CDR2 ANQGSEA. After removal of 1 base from V and 4 bases from J, the junction contained 8 bases not matched to a gene. In DNA form, the CDR3 reads TGCAGCGTTGAAGGAAAAGGGACTAGCGGGCTTTACGAGCAGTACTTC. This codes for CSVEGKGTSGLYEQYF.

In this sample, this clonotype turned up many times. This chain links TRBV7-9 with TRBJ2-2; 7 positions match TRBD2. Losses at the gene ends were 2 bases for V and 2 bases for J; bases not matched to a gene: 8. CDR3 length: 17 amino acids. The germline V gene encodes CDR1 SEHNR and CDR2 FQNEAQ (reference sequence). CDR3 amino acids: CASSLTASGVNTGELFF. Here the CDR3 DNA reads TGTGCCAGCAGCTTAACGGCTAGCGGAGTAAACACCGGGGAGCTGTTTTTT. Supplemented by reference TRBV7-9 and TRBJ2-2, the full variable domain reads DTGVSQNPRHKITKRGQNVTFRCDPISEHNRLYWYRQTLGQGPEFLTYFQNEAQLEKSRLLSDRFSAERPKGSFSTLEIQRTEQGDSAMYLCASSLTASGVNTGELFFGEGSRLTVL.

This clonotype was seen at least ten times. The J gene is TRBJ2-5, the V gene TRBV20-1, with TRBD2 identical over 13 bases. Germline trimming cut 5 bases from V and 0 bases from J; bases unmatched to any gene: 18. In germline, CDR1 is DFQATT, CDR2 SNEGSKA (reference sequence). The CDR3 runs to 20 residues. The CDR3 is CSAPSLGLAGNTPYQETQYF. As DNA, the CDR3 is TGCAGTGCTCCCTCTCTGGGACTAGCGGGAAACACGCCCTACCAAGAGACCCAGTACTTC.

This clonotype has just one count. The V call is TRBV12-3 or TRBV12-4, the J call TRBJ2-3; D is possibly TRBD1 (5 bases). With 7 bases removed from V and 6 bases from J, the gap between germline ends came to 14 bases. The CDR3 is 13 residues long. The CDR3: CASTLYGADTQYF. CDR3 sequence (DNA): TGTGCCAGCACTCTATATGGGGCTGATACGCAGTATTTT.